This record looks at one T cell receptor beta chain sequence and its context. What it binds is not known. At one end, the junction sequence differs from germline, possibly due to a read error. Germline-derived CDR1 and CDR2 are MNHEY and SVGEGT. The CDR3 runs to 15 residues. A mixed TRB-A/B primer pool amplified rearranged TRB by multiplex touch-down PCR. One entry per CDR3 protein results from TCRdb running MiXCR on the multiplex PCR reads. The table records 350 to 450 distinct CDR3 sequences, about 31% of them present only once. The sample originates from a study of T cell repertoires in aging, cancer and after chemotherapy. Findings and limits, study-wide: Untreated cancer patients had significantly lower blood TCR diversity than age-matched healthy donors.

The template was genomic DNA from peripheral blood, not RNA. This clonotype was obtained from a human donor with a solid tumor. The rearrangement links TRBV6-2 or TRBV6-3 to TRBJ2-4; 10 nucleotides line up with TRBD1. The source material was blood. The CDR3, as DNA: TGTGCCAGCAGTGATTCCGGGACAGGGGTTGGGGGCCGGTACTTT. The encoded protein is CASSDSGTGVGGRYF.